What follows is one T cell receptor beta chain and its context. Its antigen is as yet unknown. This sample is drawn from a study of T cell responses to AZD1222 COVID-19 vaccine. Overall study results and limits: Only after the peak T cell response were repertoires sampled. Variant regions that are unmutated are reportedly the target of nearly half of spike-specific TCRs. Clonal diversity may have been underestimated in mostly white British donors. Vaccine-associated CD4 TCRs ranged over spike, dominating at 160-218 and 743-854.

Produced via immunoSEQ multiplex PCR; TCRdb's table is partial and in-frame only. Of approximately 100,000 clones detected, around nine tenths appear once; the ten largest clones hold approximately 5%. The germline V gene has CDR1 MNHEY and CDR2 SVGAGI. J lost 1 base, V lost 6 bases, and 2 bases had no gene match. The CDR3 runs 14 residues. The TCR sequence derives from an adult who received the AZD1222 COVID-19 vaccine. The source was peripheral blood, collected 28 days after the second AZD1222 dose. The J gene is TRBJ2-2, the V gene TRBV6-5; 7 positions agree with TRBD1. The CDR3 DNA is TGTGCCAGCAGAGGGGGCGGGAACACCGGGGAGCTGTTTTTT. This codes for CASRGGGNTGELFF.